The source of this TCR beta chain is a study of identical twins. General study results and limits: In zero-insertion analyses, partial confounding could arise from invariant MAIT and iNKT cells. Fewer insertions were carried by abundant cord blood beta clonotypes, but none was seen in memory repertoires.

This clonotype was seen only a few times. Its antigen is not identified. Template switching added a universal primer site, and cDNA bore unique molecular identifiers. TCRdb used MiXCR to reprocess the 5' RACE reads, holding one entry per CDR3 protein. The data hold roughly 290,000 distinct CDR3 sequences, with just under 9.5% observed a single time. The CDR3 runs 13 residues. Trimming took off 4 bases at V and 4 bases at J, with 9 bases between the two ends. Separately, the same data were catalogued under a study of yellow fever vaccine responses in identical twins.

Specimen: CD8+ T cells sorted from blood. The chain employs TRBV12-3 or TRBV12-4 and TRBJ2-3, with D unresolved. This receptor was taken from a woman younger than 35 in good health. CDR3 protein: CASSSPGSDTQYF. The DNA for the CDR3 is TGTGCCAGCAGTTCCCCTGGGTCAGATACGCAGTATTTT.